This T cell receptor (beta chain) was profiled in a study of CD8+CD57+ T cells in acquired aplastic anemia. Turning to the study itself: CD4+ and CD8+ cells, once sorted, gave DNA averaging around 3.4 ug. Reads per healthy sample averaged about 10.8 million (CD4+) and approximately 12 million (CD8+).

In this sample, this clonotype turned up a few times. Its target is unknown. Trimming removed 6 bases at V and 0 bases at J, with 11 bases between. The CDR3 runs 14 residues. Germline CDR1 LNHDA, CDR2 SQIVND (reference sequence). Whole-study findings and limits: No significant difference in CD8+ Simpson's diversity was found between patients and controls. Patients and controls shared about 27 CD8+ CDR3 sequences.

TCR beta VDJ combinations and CDR3 sequences were profiled from genomic DNA. MiXCR, run by TCRdb on the reads, gives a single entry per CDR3 protein. Among 180,000 or so distinct CDR3 sequences listed, less than 55% were seen once. What was sequenced was sorted CD4+, CD8+, or CD8+CD57+ T cells (not recorded which) from PBMCs. This sequence originates from a human donor in good health. The chain links TRBV19 to TRBJ1-1; no clear D gene. The CDR3, as DNA: TGTGCCAGTAGGGTAGGGCAGCTGAACACTGAAGCTTTCTTT. Translation gives CASRVGQLNTEAFF.